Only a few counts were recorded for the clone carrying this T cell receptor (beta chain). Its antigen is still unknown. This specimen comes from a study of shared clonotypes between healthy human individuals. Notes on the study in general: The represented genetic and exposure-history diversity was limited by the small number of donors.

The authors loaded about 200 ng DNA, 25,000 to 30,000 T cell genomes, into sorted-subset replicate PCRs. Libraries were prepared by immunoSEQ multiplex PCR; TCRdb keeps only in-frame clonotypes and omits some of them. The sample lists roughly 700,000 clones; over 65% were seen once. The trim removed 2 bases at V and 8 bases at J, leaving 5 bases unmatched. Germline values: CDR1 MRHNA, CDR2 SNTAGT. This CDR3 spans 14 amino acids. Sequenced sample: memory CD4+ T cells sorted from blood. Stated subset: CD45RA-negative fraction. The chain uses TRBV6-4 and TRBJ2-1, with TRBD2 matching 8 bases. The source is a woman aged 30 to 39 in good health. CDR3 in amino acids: CASSDNGLAYEQFF. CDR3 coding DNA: TGTGCCAGCAGTGACAATGGACTAGCCTATGAGCAGTTCTTC.